Sequencing of this T cell receptor (beta chain) was carried out in a study of T cells in Graves' hyperthyroidism and ophthalmopathy. The source material, RNA transcripts, was used to amplify TCR beta CDR3 regions. The HTBI primer set was used in a first-round RT-PCR of the TCR CDR3. Each CDR3 protein gets one entry after TCRdb re-called the multiplex PCR reads with MiXCR. The profile covers about 570,000 distinct CDR3 sequences, with about half appearing a single time and roughly 20% taken by the ten largest. This clonotype came up many times. Diagnosis rested on symptoms, serum thyroxine and TRAb, thyroid ultrasound, and orbital computed tomography. This TCR was sampled from an adult woman with Graves' disease, either hyperthyroidism or ophthalmopathy (not recorded which). The sample comprised peripheral blood or thyroid tissue (not recorded which).

In nucleotides, the CDR3 is TGCAGTGCTAGTACTAGCGGTACCTACGAGCAGTACTTC. Translating it yields CSASTSGTYEQYF. The chain recombines TRBV20-1 with TRBJ2-7, with 8 bases matching TRBD2. This CDR3 region has 13 residues. The germline gives CDR1 DFQATT, CDR2 SNEGSKA (reference sequence). Germline trimming cut 3 bases from V and 2 bases from J; bases unmatched to any gene: 3.